This T cell receptor (beta chain) was observed in a study of shared clonotypes between healthy human individuals. Study-wide background: Three plates each covered CD4 naive and memory; CD8 naive two, CD8 memory one.

In the naive CD8 group, cells lacked CD45RO and were positively selected for CCR7, so terminally differentiated effector memory CD45RA+ cells were left out. The CDR3 spans 13 residues. The germline V gene encodes CDR1 SEHNR and CDR2 FQNEAQ (reference sequence). Trimming removed 5 bases from V and 2 bases from J, with 9 bases in between. Evenly divided among several immunoSEQ plates was the genomic DNA of each subset. Produced via immunoSEQ multiplex PCR; TCRdb's table is partial and in-frame only. The sample records about 2 million clones, about 95% being singletons. This chain connects TRBV7-9 to TRBJ2-5; D may match TRBD1 or TRBD2 (5 bases each). This clonotype originated in a man in his late teens or twenties in good health. Sequencing was done on a sample of naive CD8+ T cells sorted from blood. The DNA of the CDR3 is TGTGCCAGCAGCCGGGACCCTCAAGAGACCCAGTACTTC. This codes for CASSRDPQETQYF.